The rows below give T cell receptor beta chains drawn from one sample of a study of cytomegalovirus exposure and HLA in healthy donors. Clones were read by immunoSEQ multiplex PCR, and TCRdb kept only the in-frame ones, dropping some. The sample lists 150,000 to 180,000 clones; around 84% were seen once. Specimen: PBMCs. These receptors were taken from a human donor in good health. The conserved cysteine and the conserved F or W are not part of the CDR3 here. Each record gives: D gene, V gene, J gene, CDR3 protein. D genes are given only for firm matches.

D gene: TRBD2
V gene: TRBV7-3
J gene: TRBJ2-7
CDR3 protein: ASSLSGGRYEQY

D gene: -
V gene: TRBV28
J gene: TRBJ1-3
CDR3 protein: ASSEPARNTIY

D gene: -
V gene: TRBV2
J gene: TRBJ1-6
CDR3 protein: ASSENYYNSPLH

D gene: TRBD1
V gene: TRBV29-1
J gene: TRBJ1-1
CDR3 protein: SVDQGGNGAF

D gene: -
V gene: TRBV14
J gene: TRBJ1-6
CDR3 protein: ASSQSSYNSPLH

D gene: TRBD2
V gene: TRBV11-2
J gene: TRBJ2-7
CDR3 protein: ASSLAGARGYEQY

D gene: -
V gene: TRBV5-8
J gene: TRBJ1-1
CDR3 protein: ASSSVPRGSDTEAF

D gene: TRBD1
V gene: TRBV5-1
J gene: TRBJ1-2
CDR3 protein: ASSFRDRVSYGYT

D gene: -
V gene: TRBV11-2
J gene: TRBJ2-2
CDR3 protein: ASSFSGLTGELF

D gene: -
V gene: TRBV7-9
J gene: TRBJ1-2
CDR3 protein: ASSPTTGYGYT

D gene: -
V gene: TRBV5-1
J gene: TRBJ2-3
CDR3 protein: ASSLRARDLTDTQY

D gene: -
V gene: TRBV29-1
J gene: TRBJ1-2
CDR3 protein: SVARGGGSYGYT

D gene: -
V gene: TRBV28
J gene: TRBJ1-5
CDR3 protein: ASSLNPPQGAYSNQPQH

D gene: -
V gene: TRBV25-1
J gene: TRBJ1-1
CDR3 protein: ASSVNTEAF

D gene: -
V gene: TRBV2
J gene: TRBJ1-2
CDR3 protein: ASPVGLEDGYT

D gene: -
V gene: TRBV14
J gene: TRBJ2-5
CDR3 protein: ASSRGLGGRETQY

D gene: TRBD2
V gene: TRBV7-3
J gene: TRBJ2-3
CDR3 protein: ASSSGGGDTQY

D gene: -
V gene: TRBV6-6
J gene: TRBJ1-2
CDR3 protein: ASSYGRGYT

D gene: TRBD1
V gene: TRBV4-1
J gene: TRBJ2-7
CDR3 protein: ASSQATDRGQTYEQY

D gene: -
V gene: TRBV28
J gene: TRBJ1-1
CDR3 protein: ASSLLSGLAF

D gene: TRBD2
V gene: TRBV30
J gene: TRBJ2-2
CDR3 protein: AWSQGLVTTGELF

D gene: TRBD2
V gene: TRBV9
J gene: TRBJ2-1
CDR3 protein: ASSSSGGGDEQF

D gene: -
V gene: TRBV19
J gene: TRBJ1-2
CDR3 protein: ASTDIPGTPANYGYT

D gene: TRBD1
V gene: TRBV7-2
J gene: TRBJ2-7
CDR3 protein: ASSLALGQGSYEQY

D gene: -
V gene: TRBV5-1
J gene: TRBJ2-7
CDR3 protein: ASSPAGSVSYEQY

D gene: -
V gene: TRBV6-5
J gene: TRBJ2-1
CDR3 protein: ASSYSRQDNEQF

D gene: -
V gene: TRBV4-1
J gene: TRBJ1-5
CDR3 protein: ASSQDPGNQPQH

D gene: -
V gene: TRBV7-2
J gene: TRBJ1-4
CDR3 protein: ASSFFGQNNEKLF